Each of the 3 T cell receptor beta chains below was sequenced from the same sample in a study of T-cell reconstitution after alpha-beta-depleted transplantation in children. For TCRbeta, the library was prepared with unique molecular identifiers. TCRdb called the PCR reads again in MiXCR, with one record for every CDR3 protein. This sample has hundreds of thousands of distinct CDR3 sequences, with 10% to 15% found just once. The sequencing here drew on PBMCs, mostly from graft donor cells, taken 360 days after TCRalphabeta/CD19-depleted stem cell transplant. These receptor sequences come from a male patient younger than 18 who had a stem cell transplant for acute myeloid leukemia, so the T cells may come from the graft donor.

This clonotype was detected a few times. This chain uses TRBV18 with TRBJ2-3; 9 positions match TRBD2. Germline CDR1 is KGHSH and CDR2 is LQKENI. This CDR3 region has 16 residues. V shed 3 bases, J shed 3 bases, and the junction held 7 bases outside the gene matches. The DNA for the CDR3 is TGTGCCAGCTCACCGTCAGCGGGAGGACGTACAGATACGCAGTATTTT. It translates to CASSPSAGGRTDTQYF.

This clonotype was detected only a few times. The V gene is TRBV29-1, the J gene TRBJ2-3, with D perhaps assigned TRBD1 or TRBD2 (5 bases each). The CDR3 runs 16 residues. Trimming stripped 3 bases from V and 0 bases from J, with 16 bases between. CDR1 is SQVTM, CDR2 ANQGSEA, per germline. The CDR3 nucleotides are TGCAGCGTTGATGGGGACCTACAGCGGAGCACAGATACGCAGTATTTT. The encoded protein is CSVDGDLQRSTDTQYF.

Here the CDR3 DNA reads TGTGCCTGGAGTGTTTCCTCCTACGAGCAGTACTTC. Encoded protein: CAWSVSSYEQYF. The chain is built from TRBV30 and TRBJ2-7, with unresolved D. Between the trimmed V and J ends, which lost 0 bases and 0 bases, there was a span of 3 bases. The CDR3 has 12 amino acids. Germline CDR1 reads GTSNPN; CDR2 reads SVGIG (reference sequence).